This T cell receptor (beta chain) was sequenced in a study of T-cell memory formation after mild COVID-19. Overall study: Clustering of TCRs was largely donor specific.

MiXCR, applied by TCRdb to the 5' RACE reads, yields one record per CDR3 protein. This sample has 120,000 or so distinct CDR3 sequences; about a sixth occur once, and the top ten carry roughly 14%. Study results and caveats: There was a balanced CD4/CD8 profile in clones contracting day 15 to 85, and later expanders leaned CD4+. The study found contracting CD4+ clones mainly in CM and EM and contracting CD8+ clones in EMRA.

Trimming removed 2 bases from V and 4 bases from J, with 11 bases in between. CDR1 and CDR2 from the germline V gene are SGHVS and FNYEAQ. The CDR3 is made up of 14 amino acids. A word on this clonotype: Its cognate antigen is unknown.

Sequencing was performed on PBMCs or a T cell subset sorted from them (not recorded which). The J gene is TRBJ2-5, the V gene TRBV7-6; D ambiguous. The sequence derives from an adult woman who had mild COVID-19 (a few samples of this study predate the infection). Cell type and time point are not known. The CDR3 DNA sequence: TGTGCCAGCAGCTTAAAGGTTTACGGAGAGACCCAGTACTTC. Encoded protein: CASSLKVYGETQYF. The entire variable domain, with the rest obtained from reference TRBV7-6 and TRBJ2-5, is as follows: GAGVSQSPRYKVTKRGQDVALRCDPISGHVSLYWYRQALGQGPEFLTYFNYEAQQDKSGLPNDRFSAERPEGSISTLTIQRTEQRDSAMYRCASSLKVYGETQYFGPGTRLLVL.